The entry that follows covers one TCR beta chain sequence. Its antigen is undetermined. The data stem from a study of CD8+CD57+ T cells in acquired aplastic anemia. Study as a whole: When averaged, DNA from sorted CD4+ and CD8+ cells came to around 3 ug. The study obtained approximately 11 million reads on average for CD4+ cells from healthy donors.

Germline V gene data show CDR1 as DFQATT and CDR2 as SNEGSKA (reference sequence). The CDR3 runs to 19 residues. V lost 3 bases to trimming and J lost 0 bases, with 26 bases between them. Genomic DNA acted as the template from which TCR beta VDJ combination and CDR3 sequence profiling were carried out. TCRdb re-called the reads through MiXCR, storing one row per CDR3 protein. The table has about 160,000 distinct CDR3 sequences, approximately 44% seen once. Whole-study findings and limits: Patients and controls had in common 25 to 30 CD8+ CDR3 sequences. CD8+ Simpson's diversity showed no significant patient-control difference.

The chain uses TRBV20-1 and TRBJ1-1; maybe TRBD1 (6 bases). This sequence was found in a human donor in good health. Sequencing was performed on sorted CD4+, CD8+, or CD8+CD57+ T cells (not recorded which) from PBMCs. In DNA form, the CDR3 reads TGCAGTGCTAGGGGAATTGGTTTGTCGGTTGGGGGGCTGAACACTGAAGCTTTCTTT. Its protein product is CSARGIGLSVGGLNTEAFF.